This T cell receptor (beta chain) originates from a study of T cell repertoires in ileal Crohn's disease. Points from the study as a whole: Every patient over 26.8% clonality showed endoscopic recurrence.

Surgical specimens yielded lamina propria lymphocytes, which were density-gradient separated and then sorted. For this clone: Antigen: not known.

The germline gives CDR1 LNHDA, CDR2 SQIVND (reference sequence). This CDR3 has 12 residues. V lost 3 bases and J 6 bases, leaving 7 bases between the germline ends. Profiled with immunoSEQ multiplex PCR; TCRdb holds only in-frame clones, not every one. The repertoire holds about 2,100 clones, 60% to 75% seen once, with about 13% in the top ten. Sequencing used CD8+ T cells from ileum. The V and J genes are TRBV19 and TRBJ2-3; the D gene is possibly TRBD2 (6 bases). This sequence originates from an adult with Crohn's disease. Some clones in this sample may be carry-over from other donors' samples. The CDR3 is CASSIGTDTQYF. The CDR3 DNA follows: TGTGCCAGTAGTATCGGGACTGATACGCAGTATTTT.